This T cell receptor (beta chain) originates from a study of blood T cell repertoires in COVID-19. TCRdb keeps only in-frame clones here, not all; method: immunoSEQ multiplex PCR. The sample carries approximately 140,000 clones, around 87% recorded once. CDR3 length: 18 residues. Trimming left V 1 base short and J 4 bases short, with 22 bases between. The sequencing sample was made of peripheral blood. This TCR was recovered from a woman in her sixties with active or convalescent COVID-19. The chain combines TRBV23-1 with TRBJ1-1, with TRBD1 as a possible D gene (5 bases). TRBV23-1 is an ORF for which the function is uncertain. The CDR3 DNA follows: TGCGCCAGCAGTCAATGCCACACCACTCCGACGGGGGGCACTGAAGCTTTCTTT. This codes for CASSQCHTTPTGGTEAFF.